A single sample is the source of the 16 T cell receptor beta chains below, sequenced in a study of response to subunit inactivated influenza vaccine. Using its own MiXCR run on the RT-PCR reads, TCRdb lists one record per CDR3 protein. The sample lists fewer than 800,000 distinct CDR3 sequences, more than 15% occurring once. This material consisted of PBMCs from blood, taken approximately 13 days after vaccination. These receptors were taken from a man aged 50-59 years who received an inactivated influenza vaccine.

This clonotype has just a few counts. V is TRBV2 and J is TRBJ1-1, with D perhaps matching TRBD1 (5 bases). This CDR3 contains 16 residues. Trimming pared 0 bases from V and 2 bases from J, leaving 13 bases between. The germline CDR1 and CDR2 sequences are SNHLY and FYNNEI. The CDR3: CASSEALDGGNTEAFF. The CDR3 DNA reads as TGTGCCAGCAGTGAAGCGCTAGATGGGGGAAACACTGAAGCTTTCTTT.

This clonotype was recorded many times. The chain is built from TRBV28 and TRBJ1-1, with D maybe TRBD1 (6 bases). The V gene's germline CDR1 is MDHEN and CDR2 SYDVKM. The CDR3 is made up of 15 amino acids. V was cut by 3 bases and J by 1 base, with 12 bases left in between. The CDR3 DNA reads TGTGCCAGCAGTTTGAGGGGGGTATCGAACACTGAAGCTTTCTTT. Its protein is CASSLRGVSNTEAFF. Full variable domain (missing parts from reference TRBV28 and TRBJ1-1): DVKVTQSSRYLVKRTGEKVFLECVQDMDHENMFWYRQDPGLGLRLIYFSYDVKMKEKGDIPEGYSVSREKKERFSLILESASTNQTSMYLCASSLRGVSNTEAFFGQGTRLTVV.

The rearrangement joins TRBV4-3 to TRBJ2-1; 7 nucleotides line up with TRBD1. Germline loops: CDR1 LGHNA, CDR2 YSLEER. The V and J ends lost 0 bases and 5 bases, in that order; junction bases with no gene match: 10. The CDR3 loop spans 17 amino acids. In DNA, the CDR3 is TGCGCCAGCAGCCAAGAACCGAGGGGGCCCTTTCACAATGAGCAGTTCTTC. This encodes CASSQEPRGPFHNEQFF.

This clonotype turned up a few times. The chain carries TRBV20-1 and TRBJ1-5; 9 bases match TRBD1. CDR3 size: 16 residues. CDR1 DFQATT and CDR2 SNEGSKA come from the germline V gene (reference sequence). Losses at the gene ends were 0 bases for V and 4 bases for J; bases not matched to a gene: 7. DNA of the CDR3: TGCAGTGCTAGAGATGGTGATGGGACAGGGAATCAGCCCCAGCATTTT. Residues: CSARDGDGTGNQPQHF.

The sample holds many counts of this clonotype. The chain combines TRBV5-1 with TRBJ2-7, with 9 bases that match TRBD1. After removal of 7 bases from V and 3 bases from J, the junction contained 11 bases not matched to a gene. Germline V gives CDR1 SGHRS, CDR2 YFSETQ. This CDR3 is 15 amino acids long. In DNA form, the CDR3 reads TGCGCCAGCTTCCTGGGAGGACAGGGGATCTACGAGCAGTACTTC. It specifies CASFLGGQGIYEQYF.

The CDR3 bases are TGTGCCTGGAGTAGGCTAGCTGGCGGGGAGCTGTTTTTT. Amino acid sequence: CAWSRLAGGELFF. This chain joins TRBV30 and TRBJ2-2; D is possibly TRBD2 (5 bases). V shed 2 bases and J shed 7 bases, with 11 bases lying between them. Germline CDR1 GTSNPN, CDR2 SVGIG (reference sequence). The CDR3 contains 13 residues.

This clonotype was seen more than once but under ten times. DNA for the CDR3: TGTGCCAGCTCACCACTAATCGGGACAAGGGGTGAGCAGTTCTTC. Its protein product is CASSPLIGTRGEQFF. V and J are TRBV18 and TRBJ2-1; TRBD1 might be the D (6 bases). Germline V CDR1 and CDR2: KGHSH, LQKENI. This CDR3 contains 15 residues. V was shortened by 1 base and J by 9 bases, with 16 bases between the two germline ends.

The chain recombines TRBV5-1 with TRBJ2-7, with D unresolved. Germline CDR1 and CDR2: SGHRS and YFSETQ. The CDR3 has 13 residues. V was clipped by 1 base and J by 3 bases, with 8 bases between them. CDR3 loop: CASSLQVNYEQYF. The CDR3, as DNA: TGCGCCAGCAGCTTGCAGGTGAACTACGAGCAGTACTTC.

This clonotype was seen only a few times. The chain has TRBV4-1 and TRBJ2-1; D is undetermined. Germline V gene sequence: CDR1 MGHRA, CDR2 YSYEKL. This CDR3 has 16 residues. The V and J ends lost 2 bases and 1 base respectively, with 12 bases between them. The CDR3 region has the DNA TGCGCCAGCAGCCAACATCCCTTGGTTTCCTACAATGAGCAGTTCTTC. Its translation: CASSQHPLVSYNEQFF.

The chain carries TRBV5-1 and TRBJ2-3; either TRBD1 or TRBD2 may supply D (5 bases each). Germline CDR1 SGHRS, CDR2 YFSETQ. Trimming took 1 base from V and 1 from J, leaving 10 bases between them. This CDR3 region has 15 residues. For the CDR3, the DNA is TGCGCCAGCAGCTTGATCGGGGACGGCACAGATACGCAGTATTTT. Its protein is CASSLIGDGTDTQYF.

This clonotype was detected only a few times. The CDR3 region has the DNA TGTGCCAGCAGCCAAACGTTAGCGGGAGGGCCTCAAGAGACCCAGTACTTC. Translated: CASSQTLAGGPQETQYF. The chain employs TRBV5-6 and TRBJ2-5, with 11 bases aligning to TRBD2. The J segment lost 2 bases and the V segment lost 4 bases, leaving 10 bases of the junction unmatched. The CDR3 loop spans 17 amino acids. Germline CDR1 is SGHDT and CDR2 is YYEEEE.

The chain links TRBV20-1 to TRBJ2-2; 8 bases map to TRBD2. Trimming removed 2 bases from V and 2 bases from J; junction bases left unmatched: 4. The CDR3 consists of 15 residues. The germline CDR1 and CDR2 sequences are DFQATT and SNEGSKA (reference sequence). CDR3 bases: TGCAGTGCTAGATTCCTAGCGGGTAACACCGGGGAGCTGTTTTTT. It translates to CSARFLAGNTGELFF.

CDR3 protein: CASSLGDRSGTQYF. For the CDR3, the DNA is TGTGCCAGCAGCTTAGGGGACAGGTCGGGCACGCAGTATTTT. The chain links TRBV11-2 to TRBJ2-3, with 8 bases aligning to TRBD1. V shed 1 base, J shed 9 bases, and the junction held 6 bases outside the gene matches. The CDR3 totals 14 residues. The germline V gene has CDR1 SGHAT and CDR2 FQNNGV.

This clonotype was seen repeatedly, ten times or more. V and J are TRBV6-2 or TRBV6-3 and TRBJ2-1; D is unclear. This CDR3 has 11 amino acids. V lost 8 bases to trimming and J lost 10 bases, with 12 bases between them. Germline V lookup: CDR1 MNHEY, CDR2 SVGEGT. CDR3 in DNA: TGTGCCAGCGGACCGGGCCTCGAGCAGTTCTTC. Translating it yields CASGPGLEQFF.

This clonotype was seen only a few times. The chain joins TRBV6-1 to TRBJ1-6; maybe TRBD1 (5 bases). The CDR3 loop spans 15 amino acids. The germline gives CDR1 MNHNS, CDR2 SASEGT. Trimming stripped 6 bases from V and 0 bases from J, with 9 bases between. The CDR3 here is CASSWDGSYNSPLHF. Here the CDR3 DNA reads TGTGCCAGCAGCTGGGACGGCTCCTATAATTCACCCCTCCACTTT.

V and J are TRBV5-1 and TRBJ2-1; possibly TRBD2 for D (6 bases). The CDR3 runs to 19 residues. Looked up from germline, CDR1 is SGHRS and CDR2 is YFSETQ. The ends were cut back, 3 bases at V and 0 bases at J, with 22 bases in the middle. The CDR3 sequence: CASSSLGLLLPTSYNEQFF. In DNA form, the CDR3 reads TGCGCCAGCAGCTCACTCGGACTACTCCTGCCGACCTCCTACAATGAGCAGTTCTTC. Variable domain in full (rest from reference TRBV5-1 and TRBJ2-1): KAGVTQTPRYLIKTRGQQVTLSCSPISGHRSVSWYQQTPGQGLQFLFEYFSETQRNKGNFPGRFSGRQFSNSRSEMNVSTLELGDSALYLCASSSLGLLLPTSYNEQFFGPGTRLTVL.